The entry that follows covers one T cell receptor (beta chain) sequence. This specimen comes from a study of blood T cell repertoires in COVID-19. Original methodology: How many nucleated cells were present was estimated from reference gene primer amplification. Clones were sequenced by immunoSEQ multiplex PCR, and TCRdb holds only the in-frame ones, with some missing. The DNA was the basis for D and trimming; V, J and clone size are from that table. The sample carries more than 15,000 clones, 86% recorded once. Germline V CDR1 and CDR2: MNHEY, SVGAGI. V dropped 5 bases and J dropped 8; count of bases not matched to a gene: 10. This CDR3 has 14 amino acids.

The sequencing input was peripheral blood. The V gene is TRBV6-5, the J gene TRBJ1-2; 8 nucleotides match TRBD1. This receptor was identified in a human donor with active COVID-19. The donor label of this sample is uncertain. CDR3 DNA: TGTGCCAGCAGTCGACAGCAGGGGGCTGAGGGCTACACCTTC. This gives the protein CASSRQQGAEGYTF.